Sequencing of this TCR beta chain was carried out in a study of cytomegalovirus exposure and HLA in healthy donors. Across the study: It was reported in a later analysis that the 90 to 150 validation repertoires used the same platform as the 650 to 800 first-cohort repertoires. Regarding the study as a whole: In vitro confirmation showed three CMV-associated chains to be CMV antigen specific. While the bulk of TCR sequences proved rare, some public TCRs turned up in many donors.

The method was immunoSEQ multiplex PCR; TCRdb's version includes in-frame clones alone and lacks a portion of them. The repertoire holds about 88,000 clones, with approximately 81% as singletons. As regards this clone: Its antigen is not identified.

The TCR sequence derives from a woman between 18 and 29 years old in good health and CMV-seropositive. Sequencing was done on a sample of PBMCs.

This CDR3 is CASSRRTGGRDTQYF. The CDR3 DNA is TGTGCCAGCAGCCGACGGACAGGGGGGAGAGATACGCAGTATTTT. The chain links TRBV2 to TRBJ2-3, with 10 nucleotides matching TRBD1. V dropped 6 bases and J dropped 5; count of bases not matched to a gene: 8. The CDR3 is made up of 15 amino acids. Germline V gene data show CDR1 as SNHLY and CDR2 as FYNNEI.